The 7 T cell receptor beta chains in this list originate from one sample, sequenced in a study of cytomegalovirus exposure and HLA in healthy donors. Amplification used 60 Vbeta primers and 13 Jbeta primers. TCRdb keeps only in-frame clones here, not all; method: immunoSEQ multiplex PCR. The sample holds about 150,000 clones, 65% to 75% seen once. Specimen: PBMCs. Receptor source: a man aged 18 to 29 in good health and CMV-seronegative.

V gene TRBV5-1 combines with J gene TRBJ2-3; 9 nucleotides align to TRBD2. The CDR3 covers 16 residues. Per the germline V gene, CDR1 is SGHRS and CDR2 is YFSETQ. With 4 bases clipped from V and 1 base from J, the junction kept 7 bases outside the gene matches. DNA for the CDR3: TGCGCCAGCAGCGCCGGAGCGGGGGGCGGCACAGATACGCAGTATTTT. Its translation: CASSAGAGGGTDTQYF.

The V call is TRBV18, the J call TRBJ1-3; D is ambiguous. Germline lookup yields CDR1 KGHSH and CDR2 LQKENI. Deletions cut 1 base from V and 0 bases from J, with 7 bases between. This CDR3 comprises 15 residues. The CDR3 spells CASSPQELSGNTIYF. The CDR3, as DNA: TGTGCCAGCTCACCACAAGAGCTCTCTGGAAACACCATATATTTT.

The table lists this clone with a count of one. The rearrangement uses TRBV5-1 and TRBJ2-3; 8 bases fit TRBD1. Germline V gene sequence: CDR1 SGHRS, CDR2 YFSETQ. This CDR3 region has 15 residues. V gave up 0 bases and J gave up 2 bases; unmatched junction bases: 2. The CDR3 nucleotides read TGCGCCAGCAGCTTGGTTCAGGGGGCCACAGATACGCAGTATTTT. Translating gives CASSLVQGATDTQYF.

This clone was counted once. CDR3 protein: CASSALRAGKKNIQYF. CDR3 DNA: TGTGCCAGCAGTGCCCTCCGGGCAGGGAAAAAAAACATTCAGTACTTC. J is TRBJ2-4 and V is TRBV28, with D possibly being TRBD1 (5 bases). V dropped 5 bases and J dropped 4 bases, with 18 bases sitting between them. Germline CDR1 is MDHEN and CDR2 is SYDVKM. This CDR3 is built from 16 residues.

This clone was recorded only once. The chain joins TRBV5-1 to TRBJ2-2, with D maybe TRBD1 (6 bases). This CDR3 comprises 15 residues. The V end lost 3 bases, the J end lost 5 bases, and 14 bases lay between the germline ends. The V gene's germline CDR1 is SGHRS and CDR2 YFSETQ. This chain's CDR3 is CASSSGQPGTGELFF. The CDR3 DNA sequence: TGCGCCAGCAGCTCCGGACAGCCTGGAACCGGGGAGCTGTTTTTT.

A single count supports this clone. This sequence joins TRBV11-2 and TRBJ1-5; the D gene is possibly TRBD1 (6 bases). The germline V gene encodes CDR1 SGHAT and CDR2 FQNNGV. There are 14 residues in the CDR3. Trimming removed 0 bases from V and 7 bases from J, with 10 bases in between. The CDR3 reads CASSLDRGGQPQHF. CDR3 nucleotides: TGTGCCAGCAGCTTAGACAGGGGCGGACAGCCCCAGCATTTT.

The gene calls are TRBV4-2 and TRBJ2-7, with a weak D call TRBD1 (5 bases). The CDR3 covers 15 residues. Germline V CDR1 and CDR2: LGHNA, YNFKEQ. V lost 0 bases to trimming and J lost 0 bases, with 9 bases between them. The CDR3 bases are TGTGCCAGCAGCCAAGATGGAGACAGCTCCTACGAGCAGTACTTC. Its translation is CASSQDGDSSYEQYF.